The 23 T cell receptor beta chains below come from one sample, sequenced in a study of T cell responses to AZD1222 COVID-19 vaccine. Sequenced by immunoSEQ multiplex PCR; TCRdb stores in-frame clones only, minus some. The table has fewer than 120,000 clones, 88% seen once. Sequenced material: peripheral blood, taken on day 0 of AZD1222 vaccination. These receptors all come from an adult in good health.

This clone has just one count. The chain is built from TRBV6-6 and TRBJ2-7, with a possible D match to TRBD2 (6 bases). This CDR3 region has 15 residues. Per the germline V gene, CDR1 is MNHNY and CDR2 is SVGAGI (reference sequence). The V gene lost 10 bases and the J gene lost 0 bases, with 19 bases spanning the gap. CDR3 coding DNA: TGTGCCACCCAGAAGGAGGGGTCGTTCTCCTACGAGCAGTACTTC. Protein: CATQKEGSFSYEQYF.

The chain is built from TRBV7-8 and TRBJ2-7; 7 nucleotides align to TRBD2. The ends lost 7 bases at V and 3 bases at J; junction bases unmatched: 15. This CDR3 spans 16 amino acids. CDR1 is SGHVS, CDR2 FQNEAQ, per germline. CDR3 in amino acids: CASTQGGRAGGYEQYF. The CDR3 nucleotides are TGTGCCAGCACCCAAGGTGGGAGGGCTGGGGGCTACGAGCAGTACTTC.

The chain uses TRBV3-1 (or the pseudogene TRBV3-2) and TRBJ2-3; no definite D call. This CDR3 contains 13 residues. Germline V CDR1 and CDR2: LGHDT, YNNKEL (reference sequence). V gave up 5 bases and J gave up 2 bases, with 8 bases separating them. The CDR3 reads CASSSRNTDTQYF. DNA of the CDR3: TGTGCCAGCAGCTCGAGAAACACAGATACGCAGTATTTT.

The V gene is TRBV7-9, the J gene TRBJ1-5, with D possibly matching TRBD1 (5 bases). This CDR3 comprises 17 residues. Germline lookup yields CDR1 SEHNR and CDR2 FQNEAQ (reference sequence). The V end lost 1 base, the J end lost 0 bases, and 13 bases lay between the germline ends. DNA for the CDR3: TGTGCCAGCAGCTTAGTCCGGGGCCGTCATAGCAATCAGCCCCAGCATTTT. As protein: CASSLVRGRHSNQPQHF. Using reference TRBV7-9 and TRBJ1-5 for the parts outside the CDR3, the full variable domain is DTGVSQNPRHKITKRGQNVTFRCDPISEHNRLYWYRQTLGQGPEFLTYFQNEAQLEKSRLLSDRFSAERPKGSFSTLEIQRTEQGDSAMYLCASSLVRGRHSNQPQHFGDGTRLSIL.

The rearrangement joins TRBV28 to TRBJ1-4; TRBD1 matches at 8 bases. J gave up 8 bases and V 6 bases, and 8 bases lay outside the gene matches. The CDR3 runs 14 residues. Germline V gene lookup returns CDR1 MDHEN and CDR2 SYDVKM. CDR3 DNA: TGTGCCAGCAGGGATCAGGGGGCGGGGGAAAAACTGTTTTTT. It specifies CASRDQGAGEKLFF.

V and J are TRBV2 and TRBJ1-3, with D unclear. Germline CDR1 is SNHLY and CDR2 is FYNNEI. This CDR3 is built from 14 residues. V lost 11 bases and J lost 0, with 14 bases in between. The DNA of the CDR3 is TGTGCCGGAAGACCGCAGAGCTCTGGAAACACCATATATTTT. It is translated as CAGRPQSSGNTIYF. Filled out from reference TRBV2 and TRBJ1-3, the complete variable domain reads EPEVTQTPSHQVTQMGQEVILRCVPISNHLYFYWYRQILGQKVEFLVSFYNNEISEKSEIFDDQFSVERPDGSNFTLKIRSTKLEDSAMYFCAGRPQSSGNTIYFGEGSWLTVV.

The V gene is TRBV27, the J gene TRBJ2-2; D unclear. Germline assignment: CDR1 MNHEY and CDR2 SMNVEV (reference sequence). The CDR3 is 14 residues long. Trimming removed 0 bases at V and 5 bases at J, with 7 bases between. CDR3 amino acids: CASSLSIFTGELFF. CDR3 nucleotides: TGTGCCAGCAGTTTATCGATTTTTACCGGGGAGCTGTTTTTT.

J is TRBJ2-7 and V is TRBV5-1; D is possibly TRBD1 or TRBD2 (6 bases each). The ends were cut back, 6 bases at V and 0 bases at J, with 16 bases in the middle. The V gene's germline CDR1 is SGHRS and CDR2 YFSETQ. There are 15 residues in the CDR3. Here the CDR3 reads CASNPVGGASYEQYF. CDR3 bases: TGCGCCAGCAACCCAGTGGGGGGCGCCTCCTACGAGCAGTACTTC.

This clone was seen just once. This chain joins TRBV28 and TRBJ2-7, with D perhaps TRBD1 (6 bases). From germline, CDR1 is MDHEN and CDR2 SYDVKM. The CDR3 is 10 amino acids. CDR3 DNA: TGTGCTATCGAGGGGGACGAGCAGTACTTC. It yields the protein CAIEGDEQYF.

The genes are TRBV21-1 and TRBJ2-2; the table's D call, TRBD1, has no DNA check behind it. TRBV21-1 is termed a pseudogene. CDR3 size: 12 residues. This CDR3 reads CAASSATGELFF. DNA of the CDR3: TGTGCCGCCAGTTCTGCCACCGGGGAGCTGTTTTTT.

The rearrangement joins TRBV19 to TRBJ1-6; D is ambiguous. Germline V gives CDR1 LNHDA, CDR2 SQIVND (reference sequence). Trimming took off 3 bases at V and 7 bases at J, with 7 bases between the two ends. CDR3 length: 13 amino acids. CDR3 DNA: TGTGCCAGTAGTATGGCAGGAAATTCACCCCTCCACTTT. Translated, it gives CASSMAGNSPLHF.

The V gene is TRBV11-2, the J gene TRBJ2-1, with TRBD2 matching over 13 bases. There are 16 residues in the CDR3. The germline gives CDR1 SGHAT, CDR2 FQNNGV. With 0 bases clipped from V and 10 bases from J, the junction kept 6 bases outside the gene matches. The CDR3 coding sequence is TGTGCCAGCAGCTTAGAGTTCGGACTAGCGGGGGTAGAGCAGTTCTTC. Translating it yields CASSLEFGLAGVEQFF. Variable domain in full (rest from reference TRBV11-2 and TRBJ2-1): EAGVAQSPRYKIIEKRQSVAFWCNPISGHATLYWYQQILGQGPKLLIQFQNNGVVDDSQLPKDRFSAERLKGVDSTLKIQPAKLEDSAVYLCASSLEFGLAGVEQFFGPGTRLTVL.

CDR3 sequence (DNA): TGCGCCAGCAGCCCGACAGGGGGCGTTTCTAACTACACCTTC. Translating it yields CASSPTGGVSNYTF. The V and J genes are TRBV4-1 and TRBJ1-2, with 10 bases aligning to TRBD1. Per germline, CDR1 MGHRA and CDR2 YSYEKL. V shed 4 bases and J 10 bases; nucleotides not matched to a gene: 9. The CDR3 is 14 residues long.

The chain couples TRBV6-5 to TRBJ1-1, with a possible D match to TRBD1 (6 bases). Germline CDR1 is MNHEY and CDR2 is SVGAGI. The V end was cut by 2 bases, the J end by 1 base, with 11 bases between. The CDR3 extends over 15 amino acids. The CDR3 sequence is CASSYQDRKNTEAFF. The CDR3 region has the DNA TGTGCCAGCAGTTACCAGGACAGAAAGAACACTGAAGCTTTCTTT.

The chain combines TRBV19 with TRBJ2-7; TRBD2 aligns across 12 bases. The CDR3 loop spans 15 amino acids. V lost 5 bases and J lost 1; bases outside the gene matches: 3. Germline CDR1 is LNHDA and CDR2 is SQIVND (reference sequence). This CDR3 reads CASSPGLAGSYEQYF. The CDR3 region has the DNA TGTGCCAGTAGTCCAGGACTAGCGGGGTCCTACGAGCAGTACTTC.

The chain links TRBV4-2 to TRBJ1-2; 7 bases are shared with TRBD1. V was clipped by 3 bases and J by 3 bases; unmatched bases: 10. Germline V CDR1 and CDR2: LGHNA, YNFKEQ. The CDR3 extends over 16 amino acids. CDR3 in amino acids: CASSHLTGFLDYGYTF. CDR3 coding DNA: TGTGCCAGCAGCCACCTGACAGGGTTCCTAGACTATGGCTACACCTTC.

This rearrangement joins TRBV5-6 to TRBJ1-2; TRBD1 is a possible D gene (5 bases). V was pared by 0 bases and J by 4 bases, with 13 bases between. The germline CDR1 and CDR2 sequences are SGHDT and YYEEEE. This CDR3 is built from 15 residues. Here the CDR3 DNA reads TGTGCCAGCAGCTTGGCGGGGGGAACGCGCTATGGCTACACCTTC. Its protein product is CASSLAGGTRYGYTF.

In DNA, the CDR3 is TGTGCCAGCAGCTCCCACTACGAGCAGTACTTC. This codes for CASSSHYEQYF. The genes are TRBV3-1 (or the pseudogene TRBV3-2) and TRBJ2-7; D is uncertain. Germline lookup yields CDR1 LGHDT and CDR2 YNNKEL (reference sequence). The CDR3 runs to 11 residues. Deletions cut 5 bases from V and 3 bases from J, with 5 bases between.

The rearrangement links TRBV9 to TRBJ1-1; the D is unclear. Trimming took 3 bases from V and 1 from J, leaving 10 bases between them. Per germline, CDR1 SGDLS and CDR2 YYNGEE. This CDR3 is built from 14 residues. In DNA, the CDR3 is TGTGCCAGCAGCGGTTCACTTAAGAACACTGAAGCTTTCTTT. Translation: CASSGSLKNTEAFF. The full variable domain, rest sourced from reference TRBV9 and TRBJ1-1, is DSGVTQTPKHLITATGQRVTLRCSPRSGDLSVYWYQQSLDQGLQFLIQYYNGEERAKGNILERFSAQQFPDLHSELNLSSLELGDSALYFCASSGSLKNTEAFFGQGTRLTVV.

A single count supports this clone. J is TRBJ2-7 and V is TRBV15, with D possibly being TRBD2 (7 bases). V was shortened by 4 bases and J by 2 bases, with 15 bases between the two germline ends. The length of the CDR3 is 15 residues. CDR1 LNHNV and CDR2 YYDKDF come from the germline V gene (reference sequence). This CDR3 reads CATSTKQGGPYEQYF. The CDR3 bases are TGTGCCACCAGCACGAAACAGGGAGGGCCCTACGAGCAGTACTTC.

This chain links TRBV7-9 with TRBJ2-7; TRBD1 might be the D (7 bases). CDR1 and CDR2 (germline): SEHNR, FQNEAQ (reference sequence). The V and J ends lost 5 bases and 7 bases respectively, with 15 bases between them. The CDR3 sequence is 13 residues long. The DNA of the CDR3 is TGTGCCAGCAGCCCACGACAGGGAGGTGAGCAGTACTTC. This translates into CASSPRQGGEQYF.

The CDR3 loop is CASSTSGTAPYEQYF. CDR3 nucleotides: TGTGCCAGCAGTACATCCGGGACGGCCCCCTACGAGCAGTACTTC. The V and J genes are TRBV27 and TRBJ2-7; D is tentatively TRBD1 or TRBD2 (5 bases each). Germline V lookup: CDR1 MNHEY, CDR2 SMNVEV (reference sequence). Trimming left V 5 bases short and J 2 bases short, with 16 bases between. There are 15 residues in the CDR3.

J is TRBJ1-3 and V is TRBV3-1 (or the pseudogene TRBV3-2), with no clear D. Per germline, CDR1 LGHDT and CDR2 YNNKEL (reference sequence). V was shortened by 1 base and J by 0 bases, with 1 base between the two germline ends. The CDR3 consists of 13 residues. The CDR3 DNA is TGTGCCAGCAGCCAAGGCTCTGGAAACACCATATATTTT. Amino acids: CASSQGSGNTIYF.